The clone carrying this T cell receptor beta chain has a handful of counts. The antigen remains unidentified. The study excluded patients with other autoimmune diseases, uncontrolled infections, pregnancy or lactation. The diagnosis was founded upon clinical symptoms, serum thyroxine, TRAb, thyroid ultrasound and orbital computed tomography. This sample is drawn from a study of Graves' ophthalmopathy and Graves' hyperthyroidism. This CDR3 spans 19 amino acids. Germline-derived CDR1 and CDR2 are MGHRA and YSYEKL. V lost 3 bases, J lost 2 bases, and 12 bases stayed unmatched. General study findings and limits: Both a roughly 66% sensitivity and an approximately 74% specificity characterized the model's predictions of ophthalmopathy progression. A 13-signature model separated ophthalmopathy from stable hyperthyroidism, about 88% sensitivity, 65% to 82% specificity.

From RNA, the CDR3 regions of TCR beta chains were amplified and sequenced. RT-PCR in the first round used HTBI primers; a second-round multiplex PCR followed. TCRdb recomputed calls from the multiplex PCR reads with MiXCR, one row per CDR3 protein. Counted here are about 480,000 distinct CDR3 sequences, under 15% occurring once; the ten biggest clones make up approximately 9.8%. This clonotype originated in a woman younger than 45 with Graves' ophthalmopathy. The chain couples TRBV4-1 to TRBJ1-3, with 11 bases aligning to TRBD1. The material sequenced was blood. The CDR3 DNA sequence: TGCGCCAGCAGCCACCCGGGACAGGGGGTAGTAATCCCTGGAAACACCATATATTTT. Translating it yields CASSHPGQGVVIPGNTIYF.